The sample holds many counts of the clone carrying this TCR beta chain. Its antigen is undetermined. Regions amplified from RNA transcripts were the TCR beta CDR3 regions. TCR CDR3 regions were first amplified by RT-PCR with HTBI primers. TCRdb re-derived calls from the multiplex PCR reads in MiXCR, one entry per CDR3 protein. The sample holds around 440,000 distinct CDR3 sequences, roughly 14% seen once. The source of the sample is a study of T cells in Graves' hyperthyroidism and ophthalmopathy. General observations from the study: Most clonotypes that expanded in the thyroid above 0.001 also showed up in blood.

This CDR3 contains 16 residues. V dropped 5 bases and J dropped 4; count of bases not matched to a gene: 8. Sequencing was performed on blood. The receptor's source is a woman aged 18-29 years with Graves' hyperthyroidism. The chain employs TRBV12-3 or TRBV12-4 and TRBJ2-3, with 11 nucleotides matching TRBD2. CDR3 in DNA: TGTGCCAGCAGTGATGTTGCGACTAGCGGGGCAGATACGCAGTATTTT. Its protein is CASSDVATSGADTQYF.